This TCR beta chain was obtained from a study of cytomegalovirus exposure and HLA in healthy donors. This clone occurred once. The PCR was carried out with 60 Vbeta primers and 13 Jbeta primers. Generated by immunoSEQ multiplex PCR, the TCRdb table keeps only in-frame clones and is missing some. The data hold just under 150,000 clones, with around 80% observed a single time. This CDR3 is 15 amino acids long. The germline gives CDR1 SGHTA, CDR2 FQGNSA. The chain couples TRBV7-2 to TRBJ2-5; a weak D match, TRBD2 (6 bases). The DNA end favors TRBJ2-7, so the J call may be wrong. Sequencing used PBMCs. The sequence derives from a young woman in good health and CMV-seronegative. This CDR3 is CASSLVGGGLYEQYF. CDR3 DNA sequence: TGTGCCAGCAGCTTAGTTGGCGGAGGGCTATACGAGCAGTACTTC.